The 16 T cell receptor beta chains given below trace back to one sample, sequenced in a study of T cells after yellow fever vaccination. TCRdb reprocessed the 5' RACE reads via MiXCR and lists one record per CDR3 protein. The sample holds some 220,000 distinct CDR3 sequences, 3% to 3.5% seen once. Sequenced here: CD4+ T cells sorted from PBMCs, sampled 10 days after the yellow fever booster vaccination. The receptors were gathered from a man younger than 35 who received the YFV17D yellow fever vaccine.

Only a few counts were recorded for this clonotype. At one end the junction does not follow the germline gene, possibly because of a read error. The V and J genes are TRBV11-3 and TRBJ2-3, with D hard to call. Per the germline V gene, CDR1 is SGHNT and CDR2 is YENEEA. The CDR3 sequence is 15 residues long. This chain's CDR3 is CASTLHRPSHVTQYF. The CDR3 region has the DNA TGTGCCAGCACCTTACATCGACCGTCTCATGTTACGCAGTATTTT.

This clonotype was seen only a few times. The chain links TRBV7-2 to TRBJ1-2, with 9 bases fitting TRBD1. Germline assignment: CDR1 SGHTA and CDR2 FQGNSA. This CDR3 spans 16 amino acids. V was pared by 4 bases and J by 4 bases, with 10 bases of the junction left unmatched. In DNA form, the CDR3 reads TGTGCCAGCAGCTCCTTCGGTGGGGGACAGGGCTATGGCTACACCTTC. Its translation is CASSSFGGGQGYGYTF.

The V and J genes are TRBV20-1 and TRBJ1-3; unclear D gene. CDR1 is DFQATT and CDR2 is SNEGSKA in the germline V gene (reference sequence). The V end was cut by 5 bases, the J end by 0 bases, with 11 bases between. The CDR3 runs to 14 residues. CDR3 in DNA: TGCAGTGCTCCTGAACTGAGCTCTGGAAACACCATATATTTT. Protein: CSAPELSSGNTIYF.

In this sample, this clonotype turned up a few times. This CDR3 is CASSLSDYEQYF. CDR3 in DNA: TGTGCCAGCAGCTTGTCCGACTACGAGCAGTACTTC. This chain links TRBV5-4 with TRBJ2-7; D is ambiguous. CDR3 length: 12 residues. With 1 base removed from V and 3 bases from J, the gap between germline ends came to 5 bases. The germline CDR1 and CDR2 sequences are SGHNT and YYREEE (reference sequence).

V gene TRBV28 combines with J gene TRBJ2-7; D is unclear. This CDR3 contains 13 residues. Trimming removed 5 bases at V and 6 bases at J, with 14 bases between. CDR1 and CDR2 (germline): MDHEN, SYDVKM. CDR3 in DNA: TGTGCCAGCAGTCTAATCAAGGTCGGCGAGCAGTACGTC. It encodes CASSLIKVGEQYV.

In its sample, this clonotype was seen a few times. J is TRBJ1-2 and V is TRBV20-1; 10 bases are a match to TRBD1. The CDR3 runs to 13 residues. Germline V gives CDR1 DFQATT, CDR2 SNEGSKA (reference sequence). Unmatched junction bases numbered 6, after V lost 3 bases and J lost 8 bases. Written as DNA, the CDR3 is TGCAGTGCTAGTGGGGACAGGGGTTGGGGCTACACCTTC. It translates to CSASGDRGWGYTF.

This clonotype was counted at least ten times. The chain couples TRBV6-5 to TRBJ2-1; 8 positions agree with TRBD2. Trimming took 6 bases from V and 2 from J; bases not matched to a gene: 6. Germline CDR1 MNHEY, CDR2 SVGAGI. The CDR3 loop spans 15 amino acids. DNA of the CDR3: TGTGCCAGCAGGGGCAGCGGGGGTGCCTACAATGAGCAGTTCTTC. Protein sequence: CASRGSGGAYNEQFF.

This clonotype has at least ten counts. CDR3 sequence: CASSATSGEETQYF. The CDR3 DNA follows: TGCGCCAGCAGCGCTACTAGCGGGGAAGAGACCCAGTACTTC. The chain links TRBV5-1 to TRBJ2-5; 10 positions match TRBD2. The CDR3 has 14 amino acids. CDR1 and CDR2 (germline): SGHRS, YFSETQ. The trim removed 4 bases at V and 3 bases at J, leaving 3 bases unmatched.

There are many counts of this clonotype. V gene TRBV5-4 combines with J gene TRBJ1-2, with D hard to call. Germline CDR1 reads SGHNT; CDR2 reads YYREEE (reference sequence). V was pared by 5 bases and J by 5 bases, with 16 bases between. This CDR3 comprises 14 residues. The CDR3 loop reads CASRPPASVYGYTF. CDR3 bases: TGTGCCAGCAGACCCCCGGCCTCGGTATATGGCTACACCTTC.

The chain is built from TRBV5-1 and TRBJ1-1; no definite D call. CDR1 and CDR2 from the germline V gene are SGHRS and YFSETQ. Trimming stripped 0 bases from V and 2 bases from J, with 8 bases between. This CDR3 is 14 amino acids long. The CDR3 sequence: CASSLAMENTEAFF. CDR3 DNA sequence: TGCGCCAGCAGCTTGGCCATGGAAAACACTGAAGCTTTCTTT.

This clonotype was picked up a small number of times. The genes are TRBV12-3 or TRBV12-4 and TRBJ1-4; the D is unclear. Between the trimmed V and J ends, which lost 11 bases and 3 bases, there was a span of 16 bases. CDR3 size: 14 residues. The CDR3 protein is CASLSWGPNEKLFF. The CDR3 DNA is TGTGCCTCTCTCTCTTGGGGTCCTAATGAAAAACTGTTTTTT.

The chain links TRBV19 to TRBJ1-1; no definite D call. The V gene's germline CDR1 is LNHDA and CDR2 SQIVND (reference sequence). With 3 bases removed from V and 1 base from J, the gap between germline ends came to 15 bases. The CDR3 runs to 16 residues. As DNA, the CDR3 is TGTGCCAGTAGTATCCATCGGGGTTTTCAGAACACTGAAGCTTTCTTT. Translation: CASSIHRGFQNTEAFF. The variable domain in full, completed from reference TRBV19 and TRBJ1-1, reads DGGITQSPKYLFRKEGQNVTLSCEQNLNHDAMYWYRQDPGQGLRLIYYSQIVNDFQKGDIAEGYSVSREKKESFPLTVTSAQKNPTAFYLCASSIHRGFQNTEAFFGQGTRLTVV.

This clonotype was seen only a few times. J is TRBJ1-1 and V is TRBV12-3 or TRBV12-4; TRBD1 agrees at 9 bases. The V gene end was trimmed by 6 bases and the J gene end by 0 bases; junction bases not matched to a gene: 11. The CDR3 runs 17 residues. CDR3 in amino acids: CASRHGQGSPMNTEAFF. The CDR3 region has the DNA TGTGCCAGCAGACACGGACAGGGGAGTCCCATGAACACTGAAGCTTTCTTT.

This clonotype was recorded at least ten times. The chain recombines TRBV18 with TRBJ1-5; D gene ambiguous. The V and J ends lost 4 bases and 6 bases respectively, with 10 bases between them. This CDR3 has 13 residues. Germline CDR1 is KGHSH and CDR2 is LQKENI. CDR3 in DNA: TGTGCCAGCTCACAAGCGGCGGGTCAGCCCCAGCATTTT. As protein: CASSQAAGQPQHF. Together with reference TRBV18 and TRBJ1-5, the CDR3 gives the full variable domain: NAGVMQNPRHLVRRRGQEARLRCSPMKGHSHVYWYRQLPEEGLKFMVYLQKENIIDESGMPKERFSAEFPKEGPSILRIQQVVRGDSAAYFCASSQAAGQPQHFGDGTRLSIL.

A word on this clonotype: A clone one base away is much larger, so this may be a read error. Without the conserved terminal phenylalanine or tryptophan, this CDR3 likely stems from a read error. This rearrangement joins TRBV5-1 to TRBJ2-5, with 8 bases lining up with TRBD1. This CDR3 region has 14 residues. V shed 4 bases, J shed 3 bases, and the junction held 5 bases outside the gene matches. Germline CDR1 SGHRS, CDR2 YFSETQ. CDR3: CASSGGGQEETQYL. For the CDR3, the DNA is TGCGCCAGCAGCGGTGGGGGACAGGAAGAGACCCAGTACTTA.

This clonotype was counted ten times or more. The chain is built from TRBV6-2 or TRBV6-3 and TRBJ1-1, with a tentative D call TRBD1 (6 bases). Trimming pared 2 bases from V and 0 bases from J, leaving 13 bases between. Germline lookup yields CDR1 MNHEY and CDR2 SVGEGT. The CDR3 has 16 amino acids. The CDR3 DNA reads TGTGCCAGCAGTTACGCCGGACAGCCCATGAACACTGAAGCTTTCTTT. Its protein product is CASSYAGQPMNTEAFF.